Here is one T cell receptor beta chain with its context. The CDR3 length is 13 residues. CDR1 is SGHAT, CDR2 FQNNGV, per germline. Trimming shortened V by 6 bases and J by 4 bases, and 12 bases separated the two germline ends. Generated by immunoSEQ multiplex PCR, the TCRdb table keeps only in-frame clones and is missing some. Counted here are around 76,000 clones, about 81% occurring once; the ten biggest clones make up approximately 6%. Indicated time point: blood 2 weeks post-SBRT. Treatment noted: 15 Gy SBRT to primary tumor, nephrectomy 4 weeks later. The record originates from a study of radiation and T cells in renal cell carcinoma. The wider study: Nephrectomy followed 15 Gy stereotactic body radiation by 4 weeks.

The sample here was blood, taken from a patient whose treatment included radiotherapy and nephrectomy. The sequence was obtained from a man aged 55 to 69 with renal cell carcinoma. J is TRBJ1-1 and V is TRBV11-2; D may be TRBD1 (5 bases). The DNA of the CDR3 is TGTGCCAGCAGGAGTGGGGGGGTCACTGAAGCTTTCTTT. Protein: CASRSGGVTEAFF.